This entry lists 18 T cell receptor beta chains sequenced from one sample in a study of blood T cell repertoires in COVID-19. TCRdb's copy holds only in-frame clones and misses some; the assay was immunoSEQ multiplex PCR. The sample carries 75,000 to 95,000 clones, around 81% recorded once. The sample was peripheral blood. These receptors were taken from a man aged 45-60 years with acute or convalescent COVID-19.

V and J are TRBV7-2 and TRBJ1-6, with D hard to call. CDR1 SGHTA and CDR2 FQGNSA come from the germline V gene. V lost 5 bases and J 7 bases, leaving 12 bases between the germline ends. The CDR3 sequence is 14 residues long. The CDR3 is CASSPASGNSPLHF. The CDR3 bases are TGTGCCAGCAGCCCCGCGTCAGGAAATTCACCCCTCCACTTT.

J is TRBJ1-1 and V is TRBV28; D is undetermined. CDR1 and CDR2 (germline): MDHEN, SYDVKM. This CDR3 comprises 14 residues. V was shortened by 3 bases and J by 6 bases, with 14 bases between the two germline ends. The CDR3: CASSLANPVAEAFF. As DNA, the CDR3 is TGTGCCAGCAGTTTGGCAAACCCCGTGGCTGAAGCTTTCTTT.

The chain links TRBV30 to TRBJ1-5, with TRBD1 matching 7 bases. Looked up from germline, CDR1 is GTSNPN and CDR2 is SVGIG (reference sequence). CDR3 length: 13 residues. The ends lost 2 bases at V and 4 bases at J; junction bases unmatched: 2. CDR3 amino acids: CAWSQQGNQPQHF. The CDR3 coding sequence is TGTGCCTGGAGTCAACAGGGGAATCAGCCCCAGCATTTT.

V is TRBV9 and J is TRBJ2-1; 8 bases are shared with TRBD2. Trimming took 1 base from V and 4 from J; bases not matched to a gene: 19. CDR1 and CDR2 (germline): SGDLS, YYNGEE. This CDR3 is built from 20 residues. In nucleotides, the CDR3 is TGTGCCAGCAGCGTAAGGGGGGAAGCTAGCGGGCAAAGAGAATACAATGAGCAGTTCTTC. This gives the protein CASSVRGEASGQREYNEQFF.

The chain recombines TRBV5-6 with TRBJ2-7; 10 bases are shared with TRBD1. From germline, CDR1 is SGHDT and CDR2 YYEEEE. This CDR3 has 19 residues. Trimming removed 5 bases from V and 0 bases from J; junction bases left unmatched: 17. CDR3 in amino acids: CASRYAGDRGLPHSYEQYF. DNA of the CDR3: TGTGCCAGCAGATACGCCGGGGACAGGGGACTACCCCACTCCTACGAGCAGTACTTC.

This clone was seen more than once but under ten times. The genes are TRBV27 and TRBJ2-7, with a tentative D call TRBD1 (7 bases). With 2 bases removed from V and 7 bases from J, the gap between germline ends came to 12 bases. CDR1 MNHEY and CDR2 SMNVEV come from the germline V gene (reference sequence). The CDR3 runs 13 residues. The CDR3 is CASSLGGGMEQYF. The CDR3 region has the DNA TGTGCCAGCAGTTTAGGAGGGGGCATGGAGCAGTACTTC.

The chain joins TRBV7-2 to TRBJ2-1; TRBD1 matches 10 bases. The germline CDR1 and CDR2 sequences are SGHTA and FQGNSA. Losses at the gene ends were 5 bases for V and 9 bases for J; bases not matched to a gene: 10. The CDR3 has 15 residues. The CDR3 spells CASSLSGQGISEQFF. CDR3 in DNA: TGTGCCAGCAGCCTATCGGGACAGGGGATCAGTGAGCAGTTCTTC.

The chain recombines TRBV27 with TRBJ2-1; TRBD2 matches 9 bases. The V and J ends lost 4 bases and 10 bases, in that order; junction bases with no gene match: 11. CDR3 length: 15 amino acids. Germline lookup yields CDR1 MNHEY and CDR2 SMNVEV (reference sequence). The CDR3 region is CASSSPSGDTVEQFF. DNA for the CDR3: TGTGCCAGCAGTTCTCCTAGCGGGGATACGGTAGAGCAGTTCTTC.

The CDR3 spells CSVEKVGQGWGETQYF. In nucleotides, the CDR3 is TGCAGCGTTGAGAAAGTCGGACAGGGATGGGGGGAGACCCAGTACTTC. The chain is built from TRBV29-1 and TRBJ2-5; 8 nucleotides match TRBD1. This CDR3 is 16 amino acids long. The trim removed 3 bases at V and 5 bases at J, leaving 14 bases unmatched. The germline V gene has CDR1 SQVTM and CDR2 ANQGSEA.

This clone was picked up one time. The genes are TRBV30 and TRBJ1-2, with D unresolved. The CDR3 is 13 amino acids. CDR1 GTSNPN and CDR2 SVGIG come from the germline V gene (reference sequence). V was pared by 2 bases and J by 4 bases, with 11 bases between. The CDR3 protein is CAWSLNPGYGYTF. The CDR3, as DNA: TGTGCCTGGAGTTTGAACCCCGGCTATGGCTACACCTTC.

The chain carries TRBV3-1 (or the pseudogene TRBV3-2) and TRBJ2-7; TRBD1 matches at 9 bases. Germline CDR1 is LGHDT and CDR2 is YNNKEL (reference sequence). This CDR3 has 15 residues. J was trimmed by 3 bases and V by 1 base; bases with no gene match: 4. CDR3 DNA sequence: TGTGCCAGCAGCCAAGTAGGGACAGGGATCTACGAGCAGTACTTC. This sequence encodes CASSQVGTGIYEQYF.

The chain employs TRBV7-9 and TRBJ2-3; 9 nucleotides agree with TRBD2. The CDR3 covers 16 residues. The J segment lost 5 bases and the V segment lost 0 bases, leaving 6 bases of the junction unmatched. Germline V gene lookup returns CDR1 SEHNR and CDR2 FQNEAQ (reference sequence). The chain's CDR3 is CASSLASGGKGDTQYF. The CDR3 DNA reads TGTGCCAGCAGCTTAGCGAGCGGGGGGAAGGGAGATACGCAGTATTTT.

This clone appeared a few times. J is TRBJ2-7 and V is TRBV19, with 10 bases lining up with TRBD1. CDR3 length: 15 residues. The V gene end was trimmed by 4 bases and the J gene end by 2 bases; junction bases not matched to a gene: 5. Germline assignment: CDR1 LNHDA and CDR2 SQIVND (reference sequence). DNA for the CDR3: TGTGCCAGTAGTAAGGCCGGGACAGGGGCCTACGAGCAGTACTTC. This translates into CASSKAGTGAYEQYF. The full variable domain, with the rest looked up from reference TRBV19 and TRBJ2-7, is DGGITQSPKYLFRKEGQNVTLSCEQNLNHDAMYWYRQDPGQGLRLIYYSQIVNDFQKGDIAEGYSVSREKKESFPLTVTSAQKNPTAFYLCASSKAGTGAYEQYFGPGTRLTVT.

This clone was found once. The genes are TRBV5-3 and TRBJ1-5; the D is unclear. TRBV5-3 carries the ORF label, with uncertain function. Between the trimmed V and J ends, which lost 4 bases and 3 bases, there was a span of 14 bases. The CDR3 loop spans 15 amino acids. The CDR3 region has the DNA TGTGCCAGAAGCCGTTTCCCCAGAAACAATCAGCCCCAGCATTTT. As protein: CARSRFPRNNQPQHF.

This chain connects TRBV10-3 to TRBJ2-3; TRBD2 agrees at 8 bases. This CDR3 is 14 amino acids long. Germline CDR1 is ENHRY and CDR2 is SYGVKD. The J segment lost 6 bases and the V segment lost 3 bases, leaving 5 bases of the junction unmatched. The CDR3 protein is CAISDSGGKDTQYF. The CDR3 DNA follows: TGTGCCATCAGTGACAGCGGGGGAAAGGATACGCAGTATTTT.

The genes are TRBV7-2 and TRBJ1-3; D remains unclear. Trimming shortened V by 5 bases and J by 6 bases, and 14 bases separated the two germline ends. Germline-derived CDR1 and CDR2 are SGHTA and FQGNSA. The CDR3 loop spans 14 amino acids. Written as DNA, the CDR3 is TGTGCCAGCAGCACGTCGCGGGGTCAAAACACCATATATTTT. Translation: CASSTSRGQNTIYF.

Worth noting for this clone: The germline gene is not matched at one end of the junction; a read error may be the cause. The genes are TRBV30 and TRBJ2-7; 7 bases agree with TRBD2. Germline assignment: CDR1 GTSNPN and CDR2 SVGIG (reference sequence). This CDR3 contains 14 residues. CDR3 loop: CAWGVGLAVYEQYF. The CDR3 coding sequence is TGTGCCTGGGGTGTGGGGCTAGCGGTCTACGAGCAGTACTTC.

This chain joins TRBV29-1 and TRBJ2-1; TRBD2 matches at 12 bases. With 8 bases clipped from V and 9 bases from J, the junction kept 14 bases outside the gene matches. Germline lookup yields CDR1 SQVTM and CDR2 ANQGSEA. The CDR3 runs 15 residues. Here the CDR3 reads CSHNLPSGRASEQFF. Here the CDR3 DNA reads TGCAGCCACAACCTACCTAGCGGGAGGGCCTCTGAGCAGTTCTTC.